This T cell receptor (beta chain) stems from a study of T cells in narcolepsy. Only one count was recorded for this clone. Antigen: not known. Method: immunoSEQ multiplex PCR; TCRdb's copy keeps in-frame clones and lacks some. The sample holds roughly 24,000 clones, approximately 80% seen once. Whole-study findings and limits: Autoreactive HCRT-specific and TRIB2-specific clonotypes were marked in same-patient CSF-versus-blood CD4+ comparisons.

This TCR was recovered from a human donor in good health. Sequencing was carried out using memory (CD45RA-) CD4+ T cells from blood.

The DNA of the CDR3 is TGTGCCAGCTCATTTGAGCGGGCAAGGGCAGGTGGCTACACCTTC. It is translated as CASSFERARAGGYTF. This chain uses TRBV18 with TRBJ1-2; D is uncertain. The germline V and J ends were trimmed by 5 bases and 7 bases, with 20 bases remaining between them. CDR1 KGHSH and CDR2 LQKENI come from the germline V gene. This CDR3 is 15 amino acids long.